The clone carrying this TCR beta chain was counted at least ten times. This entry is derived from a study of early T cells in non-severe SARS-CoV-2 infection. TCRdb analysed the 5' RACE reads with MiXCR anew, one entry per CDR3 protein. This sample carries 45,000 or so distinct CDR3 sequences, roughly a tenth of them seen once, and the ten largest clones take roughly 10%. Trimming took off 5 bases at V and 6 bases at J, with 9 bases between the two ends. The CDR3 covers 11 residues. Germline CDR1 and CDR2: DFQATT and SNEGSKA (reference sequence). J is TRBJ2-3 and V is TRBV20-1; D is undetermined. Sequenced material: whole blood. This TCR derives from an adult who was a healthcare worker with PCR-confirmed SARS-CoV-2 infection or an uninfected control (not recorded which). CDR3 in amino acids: CSASPGDTQYF. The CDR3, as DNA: TGCAGTGCTTCGCCTGGGGATACGCAGTATTTT.